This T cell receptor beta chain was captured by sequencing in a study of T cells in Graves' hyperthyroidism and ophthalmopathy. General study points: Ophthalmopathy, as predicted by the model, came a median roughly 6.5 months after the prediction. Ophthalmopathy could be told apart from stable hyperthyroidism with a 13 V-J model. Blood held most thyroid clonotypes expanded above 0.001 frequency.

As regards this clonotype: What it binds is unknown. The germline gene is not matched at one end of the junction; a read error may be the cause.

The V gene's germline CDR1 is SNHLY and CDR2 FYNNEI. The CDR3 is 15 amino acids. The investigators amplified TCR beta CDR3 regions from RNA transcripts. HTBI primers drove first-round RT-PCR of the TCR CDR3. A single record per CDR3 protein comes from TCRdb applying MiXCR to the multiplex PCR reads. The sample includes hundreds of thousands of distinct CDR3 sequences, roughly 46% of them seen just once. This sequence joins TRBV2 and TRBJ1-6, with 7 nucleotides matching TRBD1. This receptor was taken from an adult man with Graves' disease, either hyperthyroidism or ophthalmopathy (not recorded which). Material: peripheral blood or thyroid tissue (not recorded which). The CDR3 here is CASSETTGAGSHLHF. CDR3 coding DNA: TGTGCCAGCAGTGAAACAACAGGGGCTGGATCACACCTCCACTTT.